The present T cell receptor (beta chain) was sequenced within a study of blood T cell repertoires in COVID-19. Study as a whole: COVID-19 samples collected from the United States, Italy and Spain covered acute and convalescent phases. The cDNA or gDNA used as material had been derived from T cells, B-cell-depleted T cells, or PBMCs.

Profiling relied on immunoSEQ multiplex PCR, and the TCRdb table lists in-frame clones only, not all of them. The sample consists of about 100,000 clones, 80% of them appearing once. Germline V gives CDR1 SGHRS, CDR2 YFSETQ. V lost 2 bases and J 4 bases, leaving 15 bases between the germline ends. CDR3 length equals 15 residues. The receptor was derived from a woman in her 70s with acute or convalescent COVID-19. The chain employs TRBV5-1 and TRBJ1-1; possibly TRBD1 for D (6 bases). Sample: peripheral blood. CDR3: CASSFNPGVGTEAFF. Here the CDR3 DNA reads TGCGCCAGCAGCTTTAATCCAGGGGTAGGCACTGAAGCTTTCTTT.